These T cell receptor beta chains were read from a single sample in a study of cytomegalovirus exposure and HLA in healthy donors. Here immunoSEQ multiplex PCR was the method, and the copy in TCRdb shows in-frame clones only, minus some. In the table there are about 120,000 clones, 79% of which are singletons. Sequencing used PBMCs. Receptors were obtained from a man aged 25-40 years in good health and CMV-seropositive. Each CDR3 is given with its conserved first and last residue. A D gene is named only where the DNA matches it firmly. Where a row states a size, it is once, few, many or the class of an expanded clone; other rows omit it.

V gene	clone size	D gene	J gene	CDR3 DNA	CDR3 protein
TRBV5-1	-	-	TRBJ2-2	TGCGCCAGCAGCTTGGCGGCCGGAGGGCCTTACACCGGGGAGCTGTTTTTT	CASSLAAGGPYTGELFF
TRBV19	-	-	TRBJ2-1	TGTGCCAGTACCCCCCTGGGGGACTTCAATGAGCAGTTCTTC	CASTPLGDFNEQFF
TRBV9	-	TRBD1	TRBJ1-3	TGTGCCAGCAGCCCAGCCCAGGGGGCAAACACCATATATTTT	CASSPAQGANTIYF
TRBV7-2	-	-	TRBJ1-5	TGTGCCAGCAGCCTACGGCGGGGCAATCAGCCCCAGCATTTT	CASSLRRGNQPQHF
TRBV18	-	TRBD2	TRBJ2-1	TGTGCCAGCTCACCACTGCTAGCGGGGCAGTTCTTC	CASSPLLAGQFF
TRBV28	-	-	TRBJ1-5	TGTGCCACCCAGCAGGGGTACAATCAGCCCCAGCATTTT	CATQQGYNQPQHF
TRBV9	-	TRBD2	TRBJ2-1	TGTGCCAGCAGCGCAGGGAGCGGGAGTGTATCCTACAATGAGCAGTTCTTC	CASSAGSGSVSYNEQFF
TRBV2	few	TRBD1	TRBJ1-1	TGTGCCAGCGACAAGGACAGGGTTTATGAAGCTTTCTTT	CASDKDRVYEAFF
TRBV13	-	TRBD1	TRBJ2-1	TGTGCCAGCAGCAACCCGGGACAGGGGGAGGATGAGCAGTTCTTC	CASSNPGQGEDEQFF
TRBV9	-	-	TRBJ2-7	TGTGCCAGCAGCGCCCATGGGGACTCAGCCTACGAGCAGTACTTC	CASSAHGDSAYEQYF
TRBV28	-	-	TRBJ2-7	TGTGCCAGCAGTTTAGTTAAGAGCTCCTACGAGCAGTACTTC	CASSLVKSSYEQYF
TRBV4-3	-	-	TRBJ1-2	TGCGCCAGCAGCCAAGATTATTCAACAAATGGCTACACCTTC	CASSQDYSTNGYTF
TRBV28	-	TRBD1	TRBJ1-2	TGTGCCAGCAGTCCCCGGGACAGAAGCTATGGCTACACCTTC	CASSPRDRSYGYTF
TRBV27	-	TRBD1	TRBJ1-2	TGTGCCAGCAGTGGGGACAGGGGTAATGGCTACACCTTC	CASSGDRGNGYTF
TRBV4-1	few	-	TRBJ1-5	TGCGCCAGCAGCCCAGACAGGCTCAATCAGCCCCAGCATTTT	CASSPDRLNQPQHF
TRBV7-3	once	TRBD2	TRBJ2-5	TGTGCCAGCAGCTCGGGGGGACTAGGGGAAAAAGAGACCCAGTACTTC	CASSSGGLGEKETQYF
TRBV4-3	-	-	TRBJ2-1	TGCGCCAGCAGCCAAGAAAGAACAGACAGCTACAATGAGCAGTTCTTC	CASSQERTDSYNEQFF